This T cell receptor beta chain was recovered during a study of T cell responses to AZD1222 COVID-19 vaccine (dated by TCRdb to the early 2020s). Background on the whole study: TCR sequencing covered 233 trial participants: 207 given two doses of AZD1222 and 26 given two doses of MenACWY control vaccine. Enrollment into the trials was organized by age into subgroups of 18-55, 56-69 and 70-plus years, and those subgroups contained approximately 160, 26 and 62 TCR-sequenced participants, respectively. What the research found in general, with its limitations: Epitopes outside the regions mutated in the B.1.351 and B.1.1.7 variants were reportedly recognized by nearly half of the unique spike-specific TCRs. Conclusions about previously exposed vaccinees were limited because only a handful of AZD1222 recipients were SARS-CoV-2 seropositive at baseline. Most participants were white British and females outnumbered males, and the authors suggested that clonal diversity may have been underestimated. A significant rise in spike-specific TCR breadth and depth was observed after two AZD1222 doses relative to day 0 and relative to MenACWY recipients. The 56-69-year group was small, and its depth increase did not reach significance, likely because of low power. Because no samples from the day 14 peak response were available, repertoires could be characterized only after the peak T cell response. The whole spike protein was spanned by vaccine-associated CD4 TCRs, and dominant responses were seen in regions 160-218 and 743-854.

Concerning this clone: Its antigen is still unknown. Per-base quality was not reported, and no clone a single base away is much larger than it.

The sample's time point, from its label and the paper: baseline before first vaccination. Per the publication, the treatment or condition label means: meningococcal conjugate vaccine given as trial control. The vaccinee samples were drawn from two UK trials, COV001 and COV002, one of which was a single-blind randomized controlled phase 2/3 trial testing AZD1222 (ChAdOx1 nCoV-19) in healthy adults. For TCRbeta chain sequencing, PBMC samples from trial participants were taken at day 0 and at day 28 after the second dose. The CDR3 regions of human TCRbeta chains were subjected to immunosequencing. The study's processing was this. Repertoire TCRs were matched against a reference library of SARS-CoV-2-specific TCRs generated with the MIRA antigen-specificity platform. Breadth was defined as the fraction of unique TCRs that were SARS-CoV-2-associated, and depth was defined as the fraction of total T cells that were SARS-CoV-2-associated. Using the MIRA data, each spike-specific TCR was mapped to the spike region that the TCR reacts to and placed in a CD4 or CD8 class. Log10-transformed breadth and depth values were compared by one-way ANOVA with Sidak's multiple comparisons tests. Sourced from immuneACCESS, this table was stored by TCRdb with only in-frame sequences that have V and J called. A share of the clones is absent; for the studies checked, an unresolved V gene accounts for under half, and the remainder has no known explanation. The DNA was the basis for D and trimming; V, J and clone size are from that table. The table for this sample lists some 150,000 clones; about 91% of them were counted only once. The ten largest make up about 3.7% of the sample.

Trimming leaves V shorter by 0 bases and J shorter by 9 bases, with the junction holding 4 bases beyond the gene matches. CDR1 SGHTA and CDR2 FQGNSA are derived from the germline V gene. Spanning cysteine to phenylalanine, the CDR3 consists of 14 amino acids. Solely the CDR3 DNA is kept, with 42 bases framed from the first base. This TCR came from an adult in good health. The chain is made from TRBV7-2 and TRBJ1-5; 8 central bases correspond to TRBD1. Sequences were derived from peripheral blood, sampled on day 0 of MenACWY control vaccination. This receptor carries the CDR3 CASSLAQGEAPQHF. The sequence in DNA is TGTGCCAGCAGCTTAGCACAGGGGGAAGCGCCCCAGCATTTT.